The entry that follows covers one TCR beta chain sequence. What it binds is not known. Sequencing used immunoSEQ multiplex PCR; TCRdb keeps in-frame clones, though not all of them. The sample carries 38,000 or so clones, approximately 85% recorded once. The time point: peripheral blood 6 weeks after treatment start. This sample is drawn from a study of PD-L1 blockade in urothelial cancer. Deletions cut 5 bases from V and 1 base from J, with 13 bases between. The CDR3 is 15 residues long. Germline lookup yields CDR1 SEHNR and CDR2 FQNEAQ (reference sequence). Study results and caveats: Larger 3-week expansion of tumor-associated blood clones was seen in durable-benefit patients.

This specimen consisted of PBMCs, obtained around atezolizumab (anti-PD-L1) treatment. This clonotype was obtained from a man between 70 and 80 years old with urothelial cancer. V usage is TRBV7-9 and J usage is TRBJ2-3; D not certain. The CDR3 DNA reads TGTGCCAGCAGCCGACGGAGATTGGGCACAGATACGCAGTATTTT. This codes for CASSRRRLGTDTQYF.